Listed below are T cell receptor beta chains from one sample, sequenced in a study of T cell repertoires in cytomegalovirus infection. TCRdb re-called the reads through MiXCR, storing one row per CDR3 protein. The table has under 350,000 distinct CDR3 sequences, around 10% seen once. The sample was PBMCs. These receptors all come from a human donor in good health (CMV status not recorded). Some clones in this sample may be carry-over from other donors' samples. Both conserved end residues are part of each CDR3. The order of the fields is J gene, clone size, D gene, CDR3 length, V gene, CDR3 protein, CDR3 DNA. D genes are given only for firm matches. Clone size is stated in some rows and not others, as once, few, many or a class when expanded.

j_gene: TRBJ2-3; abundance: many; d_gene: -; len: 15; v_gene: TRBV28; CDR3aa: CASSSRQALTDTQYF; CDR3nt: TGTGCCAGCAGTTCCAGACAGGCACTCACAGATACGCAGTATTTT
j_gene: TRBJ1-1; abundance: many; d_gene: TRBD1; len: 15; v_gene: TRBV6-6; CDR3aa: CASSYPGQGSAEAFF; CDR3nt: TGTGCCAGCAGTTACCCGGGACAGGGGTCCGCCGAAGCTTTCTTT
j_gene: TRBJ1-2; abundance: many; d_gene: TRBD1; len: 15; v_gene: TRBV7-2; CDR3aa: CASSLAIDRGYGYTF; CDR3nt: TGTGCCAGCAGCTTAGCCATAGACAGGGGCTATGGCTACACCTTC
j_gene: TRBJ1-5; abundance: many; d_gene: -; len: 12; v_gene: TRBV2; CDR3aa: CASSEDYQPQHF; CDR3nt: TGTGCCAGCAGTGAAGACTATCAGCCCCAGCATTTT
j_gene: TRBJ2-5; abundance: -; d_gene: -; len: 14; v_gene: TRBV29-1; CDR3aa: CSVAPRWAEETQYF; CDR3nt: TGCAGCGTTGCTCCCCGGTGGGCAGAAGAGACCCAGTACTTC
j_gene: TRBJ2-1; abundance: many; d_gene: TRBD2; len: 15; v_gene: TRBV7-3; CDR3aa: CASSSSGTTHNEQFF; CDR3nt: TGTGCCAGCAGCTCCTCCGGGACTACCCACAATGAGCAGTTCTTC
j_gene: TRBJ1-1; abundance: many; d_gene: -; len: 11; v_gene: TRBV29-1; CDR3aa: CSAGQNTEAFF; CDR3nt: TGCAGCGCCGGACAGAACACTGAAGCTTTCTTT
j_gene: TRBJ2-3; abundance: -; d_gene: TRBD1; len: 16; v_gene: TRBV2; CDR3aa: CASTRTGRIGTDTQYF; CDR3nt: TGTGCCAGCACTAGGACAGGGAGGATCGGCACAGATACGCAGTATTTT
j_gene: TRBJ2-7; abundance: many; d_gene: -; len: 14; v_gene: TRBV6-1; CDR3aa: CASRPTNPVGEQYF; CDR3nt: TGTGCCAGCAGACCGACTAATCCAGTCGGCGAGCAGTACTTC
j_gene: TRBJ2-3; abundance: -; d_gene: -; len: 17; v_gene: TRBV7-9; CDR3aa: CASSFASGDGFTDTQYF; CDR3nt: TGTGCCAGCAGCTTTGCGAGTGGGGACGGATTCACAGATACGCAGTATTTT
j_gene: TRBJ2-3; abundance: -; d_gene: -; len: 15; v_gene: TRBV20-1; CDR3aa: CSARDGGGGPDTQYF; CDR3nt: TGCAGTGCTAGGGATGGAGGGGGGGGTCCAGATACGCAGTATTTT
j_gene: TRBJ1-1; abundance: many; d_gene: -; len: 14; v_gene: TRBV6-2/TRBV6-3; CDR3aa: CASSSSGQGTEAFF; CDR3nt: -
j_gene: TRBJ2-5; abundance: -; d_gene: -; len: 15; v_gene: TRBV6-2/TRBV6-3; CDR3aa: CASRKTGWRQETQYF; CDR3nt: TGTGCCAGCAGGAAAACAGGTTGGAGACAAGAGACCCAGTACTTC
j_gene: TRBJ1-1; abundance: many; d_gene: -; len: 12; v_gene: TRBV12-3/TRBV12-4; CDR3aa: CASRSDVLEAFF; CDR3nt: TGTGCCAGCAGATCGGACGTCCTCGAAGCTTTCTTT
j_gene: TRBJ2-2; abundance: few; d_gene: -; len: 14; v_gene: TRBV6-5; CDR3aa: CASRRVGDTGELFF; CDR3nt: TGTGCCAGCAGGAGGGTAGGCGACACCGGGGAGCTGTTTTTT
j_gene: TRBJ1-1; abundance: many; d_gene: -; len: 14; v_gene: TRBV9; CDR3aa: CASRNQGLNTEAFF; CDR3nt: TGTGCCAGCAGGAATCAAGGACTGAACACTGAAGCTTTCTTT
j_gene: TRBJ1-1; abundance: many; d_gene: -; len: 14; v_gene: TRBV7-2; CDR3aa: CASQGGGIAPEAFF; CDR3nt: TGTGCCAGCCAGGGTGGGGGGATTGCTCCTGAAGCTTTCTTT
j_gene: TRBJ1-1; abundance: many; d_gene: TRBD1; len: 15; v_gene: TRBV28; CDR3aa: CASSPGGARGTEAFF; CDR3nt: TGTGCCAGCAGTCCAGGGGGGGCGCGGGGAACTGAAGCTTTCTTT
j_gene: TRBJ2-1; abundance: many; d_gene: TRBD2; len: 14; v_gene: TRBV28; CDR3aa: CASSSSGLNNEQFF; CDR3nt: TGTGCCAGCAGTTCTAGCGGGCTAAACAATGAGCAGTTCTTC
j_gene: TRBJ1-1; abundance: many; d_gene: -; len: 15; v_gene: TRBV7-2; CDR3aa: CASSLDGAVNTEAFF; CDR3nt: TGTGCCAGCAGCTTAGACGGGGCGGTAAACACTGAAGCTTTCTTT
j_gene: TRBJ1-6; abundance: many; d_gene: -; len: 14; v_gene: TRBV7-2; CDR3aa: CASSFYRDNSPLHF; CDR3nt: TGTGCCAGCAGCTTCTACAGGGATAATTCACCCCTCCACTTT
j_gene: TRBJ2-7; abundance: many; d_gene: -; len: 16; v_gene: TRBV12-3/TRBV12-4; CDR3aa: CASSPGGDRASYEQYF; CDR3nt: TGTGCCAGCAGCCCGGGGGGGGACAGGGCGTCCTACGAGCAGTACTTC
j_gene: TRBJ1-3; abundance: many; d_gene: -; len: 16; v_gene: TRBV18; CDR3aa: CASSQEDSRSGNTIYF; CDR3nt: TGTGCCAGCTCTCAAGAGGACTCCCGCTCTGGAAACACCATATATTTT
j_gene: TRBJ2-5; abundance: many; d_gene: TRBD2; len: 16; v_gene: TRBV14; CDR3aa: CASSHPGLAATETQYF; CDR3nt: TGTGCCAGCAGCCACCCCGGACTAGCGGCTACGGAGACCCAGTACTTC
j_gene: TRBJ2-1; abundance: -; d_gene: TRBD1; len: 14; v_gene: TRBV6-6; CDR3aa: CASSYVDRVDEQFF; CDR3nt: TGTGCCAGCAGTTACGTTGACAGGGTCGATGAGCAGTTCTTC
j_gene: TRBJ2-3; abundance: many; d_gene: -; len: 13; v_gene: TRBV5-4; CDR3aa: CASSTQGTDTQYF; CDR3nt: TGTGCCAGCAGCACACAGGGAACAGATACGCAGTATTTT
j_gene: TRBJ1-3; abundance: -; d_gene: -; len: 15; v_gene: TRBV15; CDR3aa: CATSRPTVSGNTIYF; CDR3nt: TGTGCCACCAGCAGACCTACGGTTTCTGGAAACACCATATATTTT
j_gene: TRBJ2-7; abundance: many; d_gene: -; len: 13; v_gene: TRBV7-2; CDR3aa: CASSLGVQYEQYF; CDR3nt: TGTGCCAGCAGCTTAGGCGTACAGTACGAGCAGTACTTC
j_gene: TRBJ2-6; abundance: many; d_gene: -; len: 14; v_gene: TRBV6-5; CDR3aa: CASSYGIGANVLTF; CDR3nt: TGTGCCAGCAGTTACGGGATTGGGGCCAACGTCCTGACTTTC
j_gene: TRBJ1-2; abundance: few; d_gene: TRBD1; len: 11; v_gene: TRBV29-1; CDR3aa: CSLRQGGGYTF; CDR3nt: TGCAGCCTAAGACAGGGGGGCGGCTACACCTTC
j_gene: TRBJ1-6; abundance: -; d_gene: -; len: 12; v_gene: TRBV20-1; CDR3aa: CSATDGPPPLHF; CDR3nt: TGCAGTGCTACGGACGGACCGCCACCCCTCCACTTT
j_gene: TRBJ2-2; abundance: many; d_gene: TRBD2; len: 15; v_gene: TRBV7-2; CDR3aa: CASSLAGVNTGELFF; CDR3nt: TGTGCCAGCAGCCTAGCGGGGGTGAACACCGGGGAGCTGTTTTTT
j_gene: TRBJ2-5; abundance: -; d_gene: -; len: 15; v_gene: TRBV5-1; CDR3aa: CASTLDLMIGETQYF; CDR3nt: TGCGCCAGCACCTTGGACTTGATGATTGGAGAGACCCAGTACTTC
j_gene: TRBJ1-4; abundance: many; d_gene: TRBD1; len: 15; v_gene: TRBV7-2; CDR3aa: CASSLGQGRPEKLFF; CDR3nt: TGTGCCAGCAGCTTAGGACAGGGGAGGCCTGAAAAACTGTTTTTT
j_gene: TRBJ1-2; abundance: many; d_gene: TRBD1; len: 15; v_gene: TRBV28; CDR3aa: CASSFQGTVDYGYTF; CDR3nt: TGTGCCAGCAGTTTTCAGGGGACAGTAGACTATGGCTACACCTTC
j_gene: TRBJ1-1; abundance: many; d_gene: -; len: 14; v_gene: TRBV4-1; CDR3aa: CASSTQIADTEAFF; CDR3nt: TGCGCCAGCAGCACCCAAATAGCGGACACTGAAGCTTTCTTT
j_gene: TRBJ1-6; abundance: few; d_gene: -; len: 16; v_gene: TRBV10-3; CDR3aa: CAISERLGVSNSPLHF; CDR3nt: TGTGCCATCAGTGAGAGGTTAGGGGTTTCTAATTCACCCCTCCACTTT
j_gene: TRBJ2-1; abundance: many; d_gene: -; len: 11; v_gene: TRBV2; CDR3aa: CATSTADEQFF; CDR3nt: TGTGCCACCTCAACGGCGGATGAGCAGTTCTTC
j_gene: TRBJ2-1; abundance: many; d_gene: -; len: 12; v_gene: TRBV19; CDR3aa: CASSIDNGEQFF; CDR3nt: TGTGCCAGTAGTATAGACAACGGGGAGCAGTTCTTC
j_gene: TRBJ1-5; abundance: many; d_gene: -; len: 15; v_gene: TRBV28; CDR3aa: CASSPGGGGSQPQHF; CDR3nt: TGTGCCAGCTCCCCTGGGGGGGGGGGCAGTCAGCCCCAGCATTTT
j_gene: TRBJ1-1; abundance: many; d_gene: TRBD1; len: 16; v_gene: TRBV7-2; CDR3aa: CASSWNRGRMNTEAFF; CDR3nt: TGTGCCAGCAGCTGGAACAGGGGGAGGATGAACACTGAAGCTTTCTTT
j_gene: TRBJ1-1; abundance: many; d_gene: TRBD1; len: 12; v_gene: TRBV14; CDR3aa: CASRYRGPEAFF; CDR3nt: TGTGCCAGCAGGTACAGGGGACCTGAAGCTTTCTTT
j_gene: TRBJ2-4; abundance: -; d_gene: TRBD2; len: 14; v_gene: TRBV10-2; CDR3aa: CASRDGGSTDIQYF; CDR3nt: TGCGCCAGCAGGGACGGGGGGTCCACGGATATTCAGTACTTC
j_gene: TRBJ1-4; abundance: few; d_gene: -; len: 15; v_gene: TRBV25-1; CDR3aa: CASGGDPATNEKLFF; CDR3nt: TGTGCCAGCGGGGGGGATCCCGCAACTAATGAAAAACTGTTTTTT
j_gene: TRBJ1-2; abundance: many; d_gene: -; len: 13; v_gene: TRBV20-1; CDR3aa: CSARAQLSYGYTF; CDR3nt: TGCAGTGCTAGAGCTCAGTTGAGCTATGGCTACACCTTC
j_gene: TRBJ1-5; abundance: many; d_gene: -; len: 15; v_gene: TRBV12-3/TRBV12-4; CDR3aa: CASRTREGSNQPQHF; CDR3nt: TGTGCCAGCAGAACCCGGGAGGGAAGCAATCAGCCCCAGCATTTT
j_gene: TRBJ2-5; abundance: many; d_gene: -; len: 16; v_gene: TRBV7-9; CDR3aa: CASSLEGRRKNETQYF; CDR3nt: TGTGCCAGCAGCTTAGAAGGGAGACGAAAAAATGAGACCCAGTACTTC
j_gene: TRBJ1-3; abundance: -; d_gene: TRBD1; len: 13; v_gene: TRBV5-4; CDR3aa: CASSQDRDYTIYF; CDR3nt: TGTGCCAGCAGCCAGGACAGGGATTACACCATATATTTT
j_gene: TRBJ2-2; abundance: many; d_gene: -; len: 14; v_gene: TRBV6-2/TRBV6-3; CDR3aa: CASSDGRLTGELFF; CDR3nt: TGTGCCAGCAGCGATGGACGTCTCACCGGGGAGCTGTTTTTT
j_gene: TRBJ1-1; abundance: -; d_gene: -; len: 15; v_gene: TRBV19; CDR3aa: CASSMRGHMNTEAFF; CDR3nt: TGTGCCAGTAGTATGAGAGGGCACATGAACACTGAAGCTTTCTTT
j_gene: TRBJ2-7; abundance: many; d_gene: TRBD2; len: 16; v_gene: TRBV7-2; CDR3aa: CASSLVGPSGGYEQYF; CDR3nt: TGTGCCAGCAGCTTAGTTGGTCCTAGCGGGGGCTACGAGCAGTACTTC
j_gene: TRBJ2-7; abundance: -; d_gene: -; len: 14; v_gene: TRBV28; CDR3aa: CASRARTHSYEQYF; CDR3nt: TGTGCCAGCAGGGCCCGGACGCACTCCTACGAGCAGTACTTC
j_gene: TRBJ2-3; abundance: many; d_gene: -; len: 14; v_gene: TRBV4-3; CDR3aa: CASSQGARRDTQYF; CDR3nt: TGCGCCAGCAGCCAAGGGGCGAGACGAGATACGCAGTATTTT
j_gene: TRBJ2-1; abundance: many; d_gene: TRBD2; len: 15; v_gene: TRBV3-1; CDR3aa: CASSLTSGEYNEQFF; CDR3nt: TGTGCCAGCAGCTTGACTAGCGGGGAGTACAATGAGCAGTTCTTC
j_gene: TRBJ1-2; abundance: many; d_gene: TRBD1; len: 14; v_gene: TRBV3-1; CDR3aa: CASSIRTGELGYTF; CDR3nt: TGTGCCAGCAGCATTCGGACAGGGGAGTTGGGCTACACCTTC